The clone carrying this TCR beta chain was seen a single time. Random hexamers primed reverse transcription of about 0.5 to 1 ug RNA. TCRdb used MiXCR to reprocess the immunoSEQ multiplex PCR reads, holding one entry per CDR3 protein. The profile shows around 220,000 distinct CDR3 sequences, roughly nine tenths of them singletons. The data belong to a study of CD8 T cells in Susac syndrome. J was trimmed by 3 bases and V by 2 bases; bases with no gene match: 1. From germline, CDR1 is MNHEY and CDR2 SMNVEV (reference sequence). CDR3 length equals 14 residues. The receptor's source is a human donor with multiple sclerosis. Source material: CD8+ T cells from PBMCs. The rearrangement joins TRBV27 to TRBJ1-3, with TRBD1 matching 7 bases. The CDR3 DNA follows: TGTGCCAGCAGTTTACAGGGGGATGGAAACACCATATATTTT. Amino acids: CASSLQGDGNTIYF.